This T cell receptor beta chain was sequenced in a study of blood T cell repertoires in COVID-19. Study-level background: T cells, B-cell-depleted T cells, or PBMCs provided the cDNA or gDNA that served as material.

Generated by immunoSEQ multiplex PCR, the TCRdb table keeps only in-frame clones and is missing some. Among about 210,000 clones, approximately 84% were seen once, and the ten largest hold around 7.8%. Germline-derived CDR1 and CDR2 are LNHDA and SQIVND (reference sequence). The length of the CDR3 is 13 residues. V was clipped by 8 bases and J by 4 bases; unmatched bases: 7. This clone has more than one count but fewer than ten. The TCR originated in a woman aged 80 or over with COVID-19, enrolled during active disease. Material: peripheral blood. The gene calls are TRBV19 and TRBJ2-5; 7 bases are shared with TRBD1. CDR3 coding DNA: TGTGCCAGTTCTTCGACAGGGAGAGAGACCCAGTACTTC. It is translated as CASSSTGRETQYF.